The 30 T cell receptor beta chains presented below share a single source sample, sequenced in a study of T cells in Graves' hyperthyroidism and ophthalmopathy (dated 2019 in TCRdb). The library was obtained by multiplex PCR. TCRdb shows the sequencer as Illumina HiSeq 2000. The TCR beta CDR3 regions were amplified from the RNA transcripts. For the first round of RT-PCR on the TCR CDR3, the HTBI primer set was used together with the Qiagen OneStep RT-PCR kit. The public reads were reprocessed in TCRdb via fastp at Q25 and MiXCR, keeping in-frame beta chains. CDR3 protein duplicates are merged, each entry listing the most common genes and DNA. This sample comprises about 400,000 distinct CDR3 sequences, roughly 14% of them detected only once. Of the sample, about 20% is held by the ten largest clones. Sequenced: blood. All receptors come from a woman aged 25 to 45 with Graves' ophthalmopathy.

This chain connects TRBV13 to TRBJ2-3; TRBD2 agrees at 14 bases. The germline gives CDR1 PRHDT, CDR2 FYEKMQ (reference sequence). V shed 5 bases and J 14 bases; nucleotides not matched to a gene: 15. This CDR3 region has 16 residues. CDR3: CASSPPTGTSGGIRYF. In nucleotides, the CDR3 is TGTGCCAGCAGCCCACCTACCGGGACTAGCGGGGGTATTCGGTATTTT.

As for this clonotype: Compared with germline, one end of the junction differs, possibly owing to a read error. The chain recombines TRBV12-3 or TRBV12-4 with TRBJ1-5; D is perhaps TRBD1 (6 bases). CDR3 size: 15 residues. The CDR3 region is CASSDKRGGNQPQNF. CDR3 bases: TGTGCCAGCAGTGACAAGAGGGGGGGCAATCAGCCCCAGAATTTT.

The table lists this clonotype with many counts. The chain couples TRBV30 to TRBJ1-2, with 8 nucleotides matching TRBD1. Germline lookup yields CDR1 GTSNPN and CDR2 SVGIG (reference sequence). The CDR3 sequence is 12 residues long. V shed 3 bases and J 8 bases; nucleotides not matched to a gene: 5. CDR3 in DNA: TGTGCCTGGAGCGACAGGGGAGAAGGCTACACCTTC. Translated, it gives CAWSDRGEGYTF.

The chain links TRBV9 to TRBJ1-6, with 7 positions matching TRBD1. Unmatched junction bases numbered 8, after V lost 3 bases and J lost 11 bases. This CDR3 region has 14 residues. CDR1 SGDLS and CDR2 YYNGEE come from the germline V gene. The DNA for the CDR3 is TGTGCCAGCAGCGGAGGGGACAGTGCTGCACCCCTCCACTTT. Translated, it gives CASSGGDSAAPLHF.

This clonotype was seen many times. The rearrangement links TRBV20-1 to TRBJ2-7, with no clear D. There are 12 residues in the CDR3. CDR1 is DFQATT and CDR2 is SNEGSKA in the germline V gene (reference sequence). V lost 0 bases, J lost 6 bases, and 9 bases lay in between. For the CDR3, the DNA is TGCAGTGCTAGAGAGGCCGGGTTCGAGCAGTACTTC. Its protein is CSAREAGFEQYF.

This clonotype was observed at least ten times. J is TRBJ1-6 and V is TRBV27; 7 bases fit TRBD1. Germline V gives CDR1 MNHEY, CDR2 SMNVEV (reference sequence). CDR3 length equals 15 residues. Losses at the gene ends were 6 bases for V and 9 bases for J; bases not matched to a gene: 11. CDR3 protein: CASRLTGTEGSPLHF. The CDR3 coding sequence is TGTGCCAGCAGGCTGACAGGGACCGAGGGTTCACCCCTCCACTTT.

The CDR3 nucleotides read TGTGCCAGCAGTTACACGGCGGTTTATAATTCACCCCTCCACTTT. This codes for CASSYTAVYNSPLHF. This chain uses TRBV6-5 with TRBJ1-6; D unresolved. V dropped 2 bases and J dropped 4 bases, with 9 bases sitting between them. The CDR3 is made up of 15 amino acids. CDR1 is MNHEY, CDR2 SVGAGI, per germline.

The chain links TRBV7-6 to TRBJ2-1, with TRBD1 identical over 7 bases. CDR3 length equals 14 residues. J was trimmed by 9 bases and V by 5 bases; bases with no gene match: 10. The germline CDR1 and CDR2 sequences are SGHVS and FNYEAQ. DNA of the CDR3: TGTGCCAGCAGCATAGGGACAGCAGGTCGTGAGCAGTTCTTC. Amino acid sequence: CASSIGTAGREQFF.

This chain connects TRBV10-3 to TRBJ2-2, with 14 bases matching TRBD2. The J segment lost 3 bases and the V segment lost 8 bases, leaving 14 bases of the junction unmatched. Germline CDR1 ENHRY, CDR2 SYGVKD. The CDR3 is 19 residues long. Written as DNA, the CDR3 is TGTGCCATCCCTCTCGGACTAGCGGGGGGAGAACGGGACACCGGGGAGCTGTTTTTT. This encodes CAIPLGLAGGERDTGELFF.

This sequence joins TRBV6-5 and TRBJ2-7; 10 bases match TRBD2. Germline-derived CDR1 and CDR2 are MNHEY and SVGAGI. V shed 0 bases, J shed 3 bases, and the junction held 5 bases outside the gene matches. This CDR3 has 16 residues. Here the CDR3 DNA reads TGTGCCAGCAGTTACTCTAGCGGGGGGAGAAACTACGAGCAGTACTTC. This gives the protein CASSYSSGGRNYEQYF.

Many counts were recorded for this clonotype. The genes are TRBV2 and TRBJ2-3; D call uncertain. CDR1 and CDR2 (germline): SNHLY, FYNNEI. The V and J ends lost 7 bases and 4 bases respectively, with 12 bases between them. CDR3 length: 13 amino acids. Here the CDR3 DNA reads TGTGCCAGCACGGGCCCCTTGGCAGATACGCAGTATTTT. This encodes CASTGPLADTQYF.

Ten or more counts support this clonotype. V gene TRBV27 combines with J gene TRBJ1-2, with 11 bases identical to TRBD1. Trimming took 11 bases from V and 4 from J; bases not matched to a gene: 12. The CDR3 covers 15 residues. In germline, CDR1 is MNHEY, CDR2 SMNVEV (reference sequence). CDR3 nucleotide sequence: TGTGCCGCCCCCCGGGACAGGGGGGACTGCTATGGCTACACCTTC. It encodes CAAPRDRGDCYGYTF.

On this clonotype: Being one base from a much bigger clone, this may be a read error. The CDR3 coding sequence is TGCAGTGCTCTATTACAGGGGGTCGTGACCCAGTACTTC. This encodes CSALLQGVVTQYF. The chain carries TRBV20-1 and TRBJ2-5; the match to TRBD1 covers 8 bases. J was trimmed by 7 bases and V by 5 bases; bases with no gene match: 9. CDR1 DFQATT and CDR2 SNEGSKA come from the germline V gene (reference sequence). CDR3 length: 13 amino acids.

J is TRBJ2-3 and V is TRBV10-2; possibly TRBD1 or TRBD2 for D (5 bases each). V was clipped by 1 base and J by 6 bases, with 14 bases between them. The CDR3 contains 15 residues. CDR1 and CDR2 from the germline V gene are WSHSY and SAAADI. This CDR3 reads CASSEFARDADTQYF. The CDR3 bases are TGCGCCAGCAGTGAGTTCGCCCGGGACGCTGATACGCAGTATTTT.

This clonotype was counted at least ten times. V usage is TRBV11-2 and J usage is TRBJ1-1; D unresolved. The CDR3 runs to 18 residues. V was clipped by 2 bases and J by 1 base, with 20 bases between them. The germline V gene has CDR1 SGHAT and CDR2 FQNNGV. The CDR3 loop reads CASSLSGVLTIKNTEAFF. Written as DNA, the CDR3 is TGTGCCAGCAGCTTATCCGGCGTGCTAACTATAAAGAACACTGAAGCTTTCTTT.

To note about this clonotype: A single base separates this from a much larger clone, so it may be a read error. This chain uses TRBV12-3 or TRBV12-4 with TRBJ1-2, with D perhaps matching TRBD1 (6 bases). This CDR3 comprises 14 residues. V lost 4 bases and J 5 bases, leaving 14 bases between the germline ends. CDR3 DNA sequence: TGTGCCAGCAGTTATTGGACAGTCTTTTATGGCTACACCTTC. This sequence encodes CASSYWTVFYGYTF.

In its sample, this clonotype was seen many times. The chain combines TRBV12-3 or TRBV12-4 with TRBJ2-1; either TRBD1 or TRBD2 may supply D (5 bases each). CDR3 size: 13 residues. V gave up 2 bases and J gave up 9 bases, with 11 bases separating them. CDR3 protein: CASSLNEGSEQFF. The CDR3 DNA follows: TGTGCCAGCAGTTTAAATGAGGGGTCTGAGCAGTTCTTC.

This clonotype was counted at least ten times. This rearrangement joins TRBV15 to TRBJ2-3, with D maybe TRBD1 (6 bases). Trimming removed 0 bases at V and 5 bases at J, with 18 bases between. Germline values: CDR1 LNHNV, CDR2 YYDKDF (reference sequence). CDR3 length: 17 amino acids. CDR3 bases: TGTGCCACCAGCAGAGATTTAGGCAGGGGAATAATAGATACGCAGTATTTT. Its protein is CATSRDLGRGIIDTQYF.

CDR3 sequence reads: CASSPTYNRGGSNTEAFF. In DNA form, the CDR3 reads TGTGCCAGCTCACCTACTTACAACAGGGGAGGGTCGAACACTGAAGCTTTCTTT. The chain couples TRBV18 to TRBJ1-1, with 7 bases fitting TRBD1. Germline V lookup: CDR1 KGHSH, CDR2 LQKENI. The junction had 14 bases not matched to a gene; V was cut back by 3 bases and J by 1 base. The CDR3 runs 18 residues.

This clonotype was seen ten or more times. The genes are TRBV5-1 and TRBJ2-5, with 10 bases lining up with TRBD2. The CDR3 runs 18 residues. Germline V gene lookup returns CDR1 SGHRS and CDR2 YFSETQ. Trimming at V came to 3 bases and at J to 4 bases, leaving 15 bases not matched to a gene. CDR3 loop: CASSYLLLGLATVETQYF. In DNA, the CDR3 is TGCGCCAGCAGCTATCTGCTCCTGGGACTAGCGACCGTAGAGACCCAGTACTTC.

This clonotype was counted many times. The chain couples TRBV15 to TRBJ2-3; TRBD2 is a possible D gene (5 bases). The V gene's germline CDR1 is LNHNV and CDR2 YYDKDF (reference sequence). V lost 0 bases and J lost 4, with 11 bases in between. The CDR3 has 15 residues. The CDR3 loop reads CATSRDEEEADTQYF. As DNA, the CDR3 is TGTGCCACCAGCAGAGATGAAGAGGAGGCAGATACGCAGTATTTT.

At least ten counts were recorded for this clonotype. CDR3 in amino acids: CSAQRGGTNEKLFF. In DNA, the CDR3 is TGCAGTGCCCAGCGAGGGGGGACTAATGAAAAACTGTTTTTT. The chain employs TRBV20-1 and TRBJ1-4, with D perhaps TRBD1 (6 bases). Germline assignment: CDR1 DFQATT and CDR2 SNEGSKA (reference sequence). This CDR3 spans 14 amino acids. V lost 6 bases and J 2 bases, leaving 13 bases between the germline ends.

CDR3 nucleotide sequence: TGTGCCAGCAGCTTAGTTTTCGCCTTAGCTTTCTTT. Translated: CASSLVFALAFF. This chain connects TRBV7-9 to TRBJ1-1; unclear D gene. This CDR3 contains 12 residues. V lost 1 base and J 10 bases, leaving 10 bases between the germline ends. The V gene's germline CDR1 is SEHNR and CDR2 FQNEAQ (reference sequence).

The CDR3 is CASSEAIATNEKLFF. The CDR3 DNA follows: TGTGCCAGCAGTGAAGCAATTGCAACTAATGAAAAACTGTTTTTT. V is TRBV2 and J is TRBJ1-4, with unresolved D. V lost 0 bases and J 0 bases, leaving 5 bases between the germline ends. This CDR3 is built from 15 residues. From germline, CDR1 is SNHLY and CDR2 FYNNEI.

This clonotype was seen repeatedly, ten times or more. The chain carries TRBV30 and TRBJ2-1; no clear D. V was cut by 3 bases and J by 7 bases, with 10 bases left in between. From germline, CDR1 is GTSNPN and CDR2 SVGIG (reference sequence). The CDR3 runs to 12 residues. The CDR3 nucleotides are TGTGCCTGGAGCCTCCAATTTAATGAGCAGTTCTTC. Translated, it gives CAWSLQFNEQFF.

This clonotype was recorded many times. V is TRBV15 and J is TRBJ2-2; the D is unclear. Trimming took 7 bases from V and 1 from J, leaving 19 bases between them. Germline CDR1 LNHNV, CDR2 YYDKDF (reference sequence). The CDR3 is 17 amino acids. DNA of the CDR3: TGTGCCACCACCCGACCTAGGCGGACGGGGAACACCGGGGAGCTGTTTTTT. It encodes CATTRPRRTGNTGELFF.

This clonotype was observed many times. The chain couples TRBV5-6 to TRBJ1-1; no firm D call. The V gene lost 9 bases and the J gene lost 2 bases, with 14 bases spanning the gap. The CDR3 has 13 amino acids. Germline assignment: CDR1 SGHDT and CDR2 YYEEEE. This CDR3 reads CATNRDRNTEAFF. CDR3 sequence (DNA): TGTGCCACTAACCGGGATCGTAACACTGAAGCTTTCTTT.

This chain connects TRBV24-1 to TRBJ2-3; D is unresolved. Germline-derived CDR1 and CDR2 are KGHDR and SFDVKD. V lost 7 bases to trimming and J lost 6 bases, with 13 bases between them. CDR3 size: 13 residues. Here the CDR3 DNA reads TGTGCCACCAGGGGCCTTGAGGATGATACGCAGTATTTT. Its translation is CATRGLEDDTQYF.

There are many counts of this clonotype. The chain carries TRBV7-9 and TRBJ1-4, with 8 positions matching TRBD1. The CDR3 loop spans 15 amino acids. V gave up 1 base and J gave up 7 bases; unmatched junction bases: 5. Germline CDR1 reads SEHNR; CDR2 reads FQNEAQ (reference sequence). CDR3 DNA: TGTGCCAGCAGCTTAGGGACAGGGAATTTTGAAAAACTGTTTTTT. It specifies CASSLGTGNFEKLFF.

This clonotype was counted ten times or more. The chain carries TRBV2 and TRBJ2-1, with 8 bases that match TRBD2. This CDR3 contains 17 residues. The germline V gene has CDR1 SNHLY and CDR2 FYNNEI. J lost 0 bases, V lost 4 bases, and 8 bases had no gene match. CDR3 in amino acids: CASSVSSGGYSYNEQFF. The DNA of the CDR3 is TGTGCCAGCAGTGTTTCCAGCGGGGGTTACTCCTACAATGAGCAGTTCTTC.